This entry features one T cell receptor beta chain sequence. This CDR3 region has 12 residues. The V end lost 7 bases, the J end lost 5 bases, and 12 bases lay between the germline ends. CDR1 is MNHEY and CDR2 is SVGAGI in the germline V gene. Per the authors' pipeline: Reference gene primer amplification gave nucleated cell count estimates. Sequencing used immunoSEQ multiplex PCR; TCRdb keeps in-frame clones, though not all of them. That table is the source of V, J and clone size, and D and trimming were worked out from the DNA. This sample has tens of thousands of clones, with 70% to 90% found just once. This record belongs to a study of blood T cell repertoires in COVID-19. Overall study context: The United States, Italy and Spain were the sources of the acute and convalescent COVID-19 samples. Sample material is recorded as cDNA or gDNA derived from T cells, B-cell-depleted T cells, or PBMCs.

This chain uses TRBV6-5 with TRBJ2-7; TRBD1 might be the D (6 bases). The material sequenced was peripheral blood. The TCR sequence derives from a woman older than 75 in a cohort sampled during active or convalescent COVID-19. CDR3 sequence reads: CASTDSRNEQYF. Here the CDR3 DNA reads TGTGCCAGCACGGACAGCAGGAACGAGCAGTACTTC.